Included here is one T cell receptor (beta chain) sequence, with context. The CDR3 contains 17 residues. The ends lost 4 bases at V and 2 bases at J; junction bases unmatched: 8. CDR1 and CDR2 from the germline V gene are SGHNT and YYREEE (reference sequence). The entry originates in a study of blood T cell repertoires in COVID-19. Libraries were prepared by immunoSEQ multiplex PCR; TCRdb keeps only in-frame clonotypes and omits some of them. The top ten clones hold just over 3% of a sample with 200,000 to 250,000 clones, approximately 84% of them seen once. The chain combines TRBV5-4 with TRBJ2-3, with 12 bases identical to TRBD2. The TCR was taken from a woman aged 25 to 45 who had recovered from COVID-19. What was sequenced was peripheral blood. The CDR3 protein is CASSVRASGGVTDTQYF. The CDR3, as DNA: TGTGCCAGCAGCGTTAGAGCTAGCGGGGGGGTCACAGATACGCAGTATTTT.